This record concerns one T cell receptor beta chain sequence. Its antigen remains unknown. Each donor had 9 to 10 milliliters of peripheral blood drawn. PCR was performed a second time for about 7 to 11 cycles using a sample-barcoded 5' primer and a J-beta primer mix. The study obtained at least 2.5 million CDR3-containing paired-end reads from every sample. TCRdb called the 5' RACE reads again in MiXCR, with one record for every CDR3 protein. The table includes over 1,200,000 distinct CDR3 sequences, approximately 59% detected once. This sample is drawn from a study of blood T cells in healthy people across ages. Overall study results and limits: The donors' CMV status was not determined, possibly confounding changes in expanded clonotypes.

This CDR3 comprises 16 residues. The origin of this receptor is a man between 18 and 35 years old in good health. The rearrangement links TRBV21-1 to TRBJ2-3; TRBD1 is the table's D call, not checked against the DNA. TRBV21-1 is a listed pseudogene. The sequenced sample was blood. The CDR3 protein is CASSKDFWGPTDTQYF. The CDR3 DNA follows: TGTGCCAGCAGCAAAGACTTTTGGGGGCCCACAGATACGCAGTATTTT.